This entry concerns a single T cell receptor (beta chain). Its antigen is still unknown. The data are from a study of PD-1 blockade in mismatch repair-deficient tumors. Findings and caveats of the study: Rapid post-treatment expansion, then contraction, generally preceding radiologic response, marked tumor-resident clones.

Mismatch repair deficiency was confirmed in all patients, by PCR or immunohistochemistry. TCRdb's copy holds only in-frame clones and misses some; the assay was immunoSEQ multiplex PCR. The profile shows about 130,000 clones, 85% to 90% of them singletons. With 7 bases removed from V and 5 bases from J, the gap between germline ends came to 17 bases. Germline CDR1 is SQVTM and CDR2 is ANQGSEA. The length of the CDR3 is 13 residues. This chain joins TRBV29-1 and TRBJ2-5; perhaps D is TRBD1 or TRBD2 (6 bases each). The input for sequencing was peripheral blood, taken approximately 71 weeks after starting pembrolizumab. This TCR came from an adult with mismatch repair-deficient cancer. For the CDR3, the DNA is TGCAGCGCCCTCGGGGGCGGCTGGGAGACCCAGTACTTC. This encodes CSALGGGWETQYF.